These 23 T cell receptor beta chains were all obtained from the same sample, sequenced in a study of radiation and T cells in renal cell carcinoma. Time point here: blood 2 weeks post-SBRT. Treatment indicated: 15 Gy SBRT to primary tumor, nephrectomy 4 weeks later. This table comes from immunoSEQ multiplex PCR, and its TCRdb copy is limited to in-frame clones, with some not included. Of 100,000 to 150,000 clones in the sample, approximately 85% were seen once. The sequencing used blood, collected from a patient whose treatment included radiotherapy and nephrectomy. The source of these receptors is a man aged 50-59 years with renal cell carcinoma.

This clone was counted once. The rearrangement joins TRBV9 to TRBJ2-5, with a weak D call TRBD1 (7 bases). The length of the CDR3 is 16 residues. V dropped 4 bases and J dropped 7 bases, with 23 bases sitting between them. Germline loops: CDR1 SGDLS, CDR2 YYNGEE. The CDR3, as DNA: TGTGCCAGCAGCCCGGCCCCAGGACAGGTGGGGGGGACCCAGTACTTC. Its translation: CASSPAPGQVGGTQYF. Using reference TRBV9 and TRBJ2-5 for the parts outside the CDR3, the full variable domain is DSGVTQTPKHLITATGQRVTLRCSPRSGDLSVYWYQQSLDQGLQFLIQYYNGEERAKGNILERFSAQQFPDLHSELNLSSLELGDSALYFCASSPAPGQVGGTQYFGPGTRLLVL.

The CDR3 nucleotides are TGTGCCAGCAGCCAATCCTCGGTTATGGGACACCTTAATGAAAAACTGTTTTTT. Residues: CASSQSSVMGHLNEKLFF. V gene TRBV16 combines with J gene TRBJ1-4, with a tentative D call TRBD1 (6 bases). The germline CDR1 and CDR2 sequences are KGHSY and FQNENV. V was pared by 0 bases and J by 4 bases, with 18 bases between. The CDR3 contains 18 residues.

J is TRBJ2-7 and V is TRBV4-1; possibly TRBD1 for D (6 bases). Germline assignment: CDR1 MGHRA and CDR2 YSYEKL. The ends were cut back, 1 base at V and 0 bases at J, with 19 bases in the middle. The CDR3 is 18 residues long. CDR3 sequence (DNA): TGCGCCAGCAGCCAAGCCCTTAGGGGGATCCTTAACTCCTACGAGCAGTACTTC. Amino acid sequence: CASSQALRGILNSYEQYF.

The chain carries TRBV28 and TRBJ1-2; no reliable D call. V shed 6 bases and J shed 2 bases, with 10 bases lying between them. The CDR3 spans 13 residues. Per germline, CDR1 MDHEN and CDR2 SYDVKM. CDR3 sequence: CASSQGRNYGYTF. The CDR3 DNA reads as TGTGCCAGCAGCCAAGGCCGGAACTATGGCTACACCTTC.

J is TRBJ2-1 and V is TRBV30; 10 nucleotides align to TRBD2. J lost 6 bases, V lost 4 bases, and 9 bases had no gene match. Germline loops: CDR1 GTSNPN, CDR2 SVGIG (reference sequence). There are 15 residues in the CDR3. In DNA form, the CDR3 reads TGTGCCTGGAAGTACCTAGCGGGAGAAGCCAATGAGCAGTTCTTC. Translation gives CAWKYLAGEANEQFF.

The gene calls are TRBV5-6 and TRBJ2-7; 10 positions agree with TRBD1. Germline CDR1 and CDR2: SGHDT and YYEEEE. V shed 4 bases and J 7 bases; nucleotides not matched to a gene: 5. This CDR3 has 13 residues. The CDR3 loop is CASSRWTGGEQYF. The DNA for the CDR3 is TGTGCCAGCAGCAGATGGACAGGGGGGGAGCAGTACTTC.

This chain joins TRBV21-1 and TRBJ2-2; TRBD1, the table's D call, lacks a check against the DNA. TRBV21-1 counts as a pseudogene. The CDR3 sequence is 20 residues long. As DNA, the CDR3 is TGTGCCAGCAGGAATAAACTTACGCAGGACAGGCGATCGAACACCGGGGAGCTGTTTTTT. The encoded protein is CASRNKLTQDRRSNTGELFF.

This clone appeared a single time. The V gene is TRBV6-1, the J gene TRBJ1-6; D remains unclear. CDR1 MNHNS and CDR2 SASEGT come from the germline V gene. This CDR3 spans 15 amino acids. The V and J ends lost 7 bases and 6 bases respectively, with 16 bases between them. As DNA, the CDR3 is TGTGCCAGCATCCAGTGGCAGGCGATTAATTCACCCCTCCACTTT. It encodes CASIQWQAINSPLHF.

The V and J genes are TRBV4-1 and TRBJ1-2, with TRBD1 as a possible D gene (5 bases). The CDR3 sequence is 16 residues long. Germline V gene data show CDR1 as MGHRA and CDR2 as YSYEKL. V lost 0 bases to trimming and J lost 0 bases, with 11 bases between them. The CDR3 DNA reads as TGCGCCAGCAGCCAAGATCTTGGGGGAGCTAACTATGGCTACACCTTC. Residues: CASSQDLGGANYGYTF.

This chain connects TRBV28 to TRBJ1-1, with D uncertain. The CDR3 covers 8 residues. Germline-derived CDR1 and CDR2 are MDHEN and SYDVKM. Trimming took off 8 bases at V and 14 bases at J, with 9 bases between the two ends. CDR3 residues: CASSALFF. As DNA, the CDR3 is TGTGCCAGCTCAGCGTTGTTCTTT.

The gene calls are TRBV5-1 and TRBJ2-3, with 9 bases fitting TRBD1. The germline V gene encodes CDR1 SGHRS and CDR2 YFSETQ. The CDR3 extends over 15 amino acids. After removal of 0 bases from V and 6 bases from J, the junction contained 5 bases not matched to a gene. CDR3 sequence reads: CASSLATGGGDTQYF. In DNA, the CDR3 is TGCGCCAGCAGCTTGGCGACAGGGGGTGGCGATACGCAGTATTTT.

The chain couples TRBV19 to TRBJ1-1; no clear D. V was pared by 2 bases and J by 0 bases, with 10 bases between. The CDR3 covers 15 residues. Germline V gene data show CDR1 as LNHDA and CDR2 as SQIVND (reference sequence). CDR3 nucleotide sequence: TGTGCCAGTAGTATACAGGCGACCATGAACACTGAAGCTTTCTTT. Its protein product is CASSIQATMNTEAFF.

This chain uses TRBV6-1 with TRBJ2-1; D is possibly TRBD1 (6 bases). The CDR3 contains 14 residues. V lost 10 bases to trimming and J lost 5 bases, with 18 bases between them. Germline V gene sequence: CDR1 MNHNS, CDR2 SASEGT. The DNA for the CDR3 is TGTGCCACAAACAGGGAATGGGGCAACAATGAGCAGTTCTTC. This translates into CATNREWGNNEQFF.

V and J are TRBV5-6 and TRBJ2-5, with 7 bases aligning to TRBD2. V dropped 3 bases and J dropped 5; count of bases not matched to a gene: 10. This CDR3 spans 15 amino acids. The germline V gene has CDR1 SGHDT and CDR2 YYEEEE. The CDR3 loop reads CASSYPSGGRETQYF. Written as DNA, the CDR3 is TGTGCCAGCAGCTACCCCTCGGGGGGAAGGGAGACCCAGTACTTC. The full variable domain, with the rest looked up from reference TRBV5-6 and TRBJ2-5, is DAGVTQSPTHLIKTRGQQVTLRCSPKSGHDTVSWYQQALGQGPQFIFQYYEEEERQRGNFPDRFSGHQFPNYSSELNVNALLLGDSALYLCASSYPSGGRETQYFGPGTRLLVL.

The chain is built from TRBV14 and TRBJ2-1, with D possibly called TRBD1 or TRBD2 (5 bases each). The CDR3 has 15 residues. From germline, CDR1 is SGHDN and CDR2 FVKESK. The V and J ends lost 4 bases and 1 base respectively, with 11 bases between them. CDR3 bases: TGTGCCAGCAGCCTACGGGGCCCGTCCTACAATGAGCAGTTCTTC. This gives the protein CASSLRGPSYNEQFF.

This sequence joins TRBV7-2 and TRBJ2-3; the D gene could be TRBD1 or TRBD2 (5 bases each). The V gene's germline CDR1 is SGHTA and CDR2 FQGNSA. The CDR3 contains 16 residues. The V gene lost 5 bases and the J gene lost 4 bases, with 19 bases spanning the gap. The CDR3 is CASSPGLGGLPDTQYF. CDR3 nucleotide sequence: TGTGCCAGCAGCCCGGGGCTAGGTGGGCTCCCAGATACGCAGTATTTT. The whole variable domain, remainder taken from reference TRBV7-2 and TRBJ2-3, is GAGVSQSPSNKVTEKGKDVELRCDPISGHTALYWYRQSLGQGLEFLIYFQGNSAPDKSGLPSDRFSAERTGGSVSTLTIQRTQQEDSAVYLCASSPGLGGLPDTQYFGPGTRLTVL.

The V call is TRBV7-8, the J call TRBJ1-5; D is uncertain. This CDR3 has 13 amino acids. V lost 0 bases to trimming and J lost 0 bases, with 0 bases between them. Per germline, CDR1 SGHVS and CDR2 FQNEAQ. The CDR3 sequence is CASSLASNQPQHF. The CDR3 DNA follows: TGTGCCAGCAGCTTAGCTAGCAATCAGCCCCAGCATTTT.

Note on this clone: This sample includes further DNA sequences coding for the same CDR3. CDR3 DNA sequence: TGTGCCAGCAGCCCTGGGACAGGGAACAACTATGGCTACACCTTC. It yields the protein CASSPGTGNNYGYTF. This chain joins TRBV6-6 and TRBJ1-2; 9 bases are shared with TRBD1. V trimming: 6 bases; J trimming: 2 bases; junction bases outside the gene matches: 7. The CDR3 length is 15 residues. Per the germline V gene, CDR1 is MNHNY and CDR2 is SVGAGI (reference sequence).

This clone has more than one count but fewer than ten. This chain's CDR3 is CASSLEGVANYGYTF. Written as DNA, the CDR3 is TGTGCCAGCAGCTTAGAAGGGGTTGCTAACTATGGCTACACCTTC. This chain connects TRBV7-2 to TRBJ1-2, with D possibly matching TRBD1 (5 bases). Germline CDR1 is SGHTA and CDR2 is FQGNSA. This CDR3 contains 15 residues. The V end lost 1 base, the J end lost 0 bases, and 9 bases lay between the germline ends.

The chain links TRBV9 to TRBJ2-1; no firm D call. The CDR3 spans 16 residues. Germline V gene data show CDR1 as SGDLS and CDR2 as YYNGEE. Trimming took 0 bases from V and 0 from J, leaving 10 bases between them. CDR3 nucleotides: TGTGCCAGCAGCGTAGGTGGCGGAGCCTCCTACAATGAGCAGTTCTTC. Its protein product is CASSVGGGASYNEQFF.

The chain has TRBV7-2 and TRBJ1-4; TRBD1 is a possible D gene (6 bases). The CDR3 length is 15 residues. Germline V CDR1 and CDR2: SGHTA, FQGNSA. Between the trimmed V and J ends, which lost 5 bases and 7 bases, there was a span of 17 bases. The CDR3 DNA is TGTGCCAGCAGCGAACAGGGTGTGACAGGTGAAAAACTGTTTTTT. This translates into CASSEQGVTGEKLFF. Supplemented by reference TRBV7-2 and TRBJ1-4, the full variable domain reads GAGVSQSPSNKVTEKGKDVELRCDPISGHTALYWYRQSLGQGLEFLIYFQGNSAPDKSGLPSDRFSAERTGGSVSTLTIQRTQQEDSAVYLCASSEQGVTGEKLFFGSGTQLSVL.

V usage is TRBV28 and J usage is TRBJ2-5; 8 positions match TRBD2. From germline, CDR1 is MDHEN and CDR2 SYDVKM. This CDR3 contains 15 residues. Germline trimming cut 6 bases from V and 5 bases from J; bases unmatched to any gene: 11. The CDR3 nucleotides read TGTGCCAGCAGGGCAGGAGTGTCGGGGGGGGAGACCCAGTACTTC. Translating gives CASRAGVSGGETQYF.

V is TRBV10-3 and J is TRBJ2-2; D is uncertain. V was pared by 8 bases and J by 5 bases, with 6 bases between. The CDR3 runs to 11 residues. CDR1 is ENHRY and CDR2 is SYGVKD in the germline V gene. CDR3 in DNA: TGTGCCATCGAATCAACCGGGGAGCTGTTTTTT. Encoded protein: CAIESTGELFF.